These 7 T cell receptor beta chains came from one sample sequenced in a study of T cell clonality in common variable immunodeficiency. No antigen has been assigned to these receptors. Assay: immunoSEQ multiplex PCR; the TCRdb copy retains only in-frame clones and omits some. The sample yields about 28,000 clones, without any singletons. General study points: In common variable immunodeficiency, TCR beta chains reportedly carried fewer deletions and N-nucleotide insertions.

The source material was peripheral blood mononuclear cells. These receptors were taken from a human donor with common variable immunodeficiency.

This clone turned up a few times. The read falls 3 residues short of the CDR3 end, and the missing part is taken from the germline J gene. This rearrangement joins TRBV30 to TRBJ2-3; maybe TRBD1 (6 bases). Trimming took 1 base from V and 0 from J, leaving 8 bases between them. The CDR3 length is 14 residues. Germline CDR1 GTSNPN, CDR2 SVGIG (reference sequence). Incomplete CDR3 DNA: TGTGCCTGGAGTGATACAGGGAGCACAGATACG. It codes for CAWSDTGSTDT. From start to end, the CDR3 is CAWSDTGSTDTQYF.

This clone was picked up a small number of times. The CDR3 end lies 3 residues beyond the end of the read and is filled in from the germline J gene. The J gene is TRBJ1-1, the V gene TRBV19; no definite D call. The CDR3 is 15 residues long. Trimming left V 3 bases short and J 7 bases short, with 18 bases between. CDR1 is LNHDA, CDR2 SQIVND, per germline (reference sequence). The part of the CDR3 DNA that was read is TGTGCCAGTAGTATTAATCGGATTGGAGACTATGAA. It codes for CASSINRIGDYE. The complete CDR3 protein is CASSINRIGDYEAFF.

As for this clone: The read is 3 residues too short to cover the CDR3 end, so that end is filled in from the germline J gene. The rearrangement joins TRBV10-3 to TRBJ2-1, with TRBD2 matching over 12 bases. CDR3 size: 14 residues. Germline CDR1 is ENHRY and CDR2 is SYGVKD. The V gene end was trimmed by 8 bases and the J gene end by 5 bases; junction bases not matched to a gene: 4. The CDR3 sequence: CAIPSGGGNNEQFF. The covered CDR3 bases are TGTGCCATCCCTAGCGGGGGGGGAAACAATGAG.

A note on this clone: The CDR3 extends 3 residues past the end of the read, so its final part is completed from the germline J gene. The chain has TRBV7-9 and TRBJ2-5; 7 bases line up with TRBD2. This CDR3 region has 14 residues. J lost 3 bases, V lost 5 bases, and 6 bases had no gene match. The germline V gene has CDR1 SEHNR and CDR2 FQNEAQ (reference sequence). CDR3 DNA, as far as it was read: TGTGCCAGCAGCGCCGGACTAGGGAAAGAGACC. This encodes CASSAGLGKET. The complete CDR3 sequence is CASSAGLGKETQYF.

This clone has at least ten counts. The CDR3 end lies 3 residues beyond the end of the read and is filled in from the germline J gene. The chain couples TRBV18 to TRBJ1-2; D not resolved. Between the trimmed V and J ends, which lost 5 bases and 1 base, there was a span of 8 bases. Germline values: CDR1 KGHSH, CDR2 LQKENI. There are 13 residues in the CDR3. CDR3 in amino acids: CASSEDINYGYTF. The sequenced CDR3 bases are TGTGCCAGCTCAGAAGACATTAACTATGGC.

By frequency in the sample, this clone is medium-sized. CDR3 loop: CASSSGTGESQPQHF. CDR3 DNA, as far as it was read: TGTGCCAGCTCGTCCGGGACAGGGGAATCTCAGCCC. The V gene is TRBV18, the J gene TRBJ1-5, with 10 bases identical to TRBD1. The read comes to an end 3 residues before the CDR3 does, leaving the germline J gene to fill in the end. CDR1 is KGHSH and CDR2 is LQKENI in the germline V gene. This CDR3 region has 15 residues. V gave up 6 bases and J gave up 6 bases; unmatched junction bases: 8.

About this clone: Read data end 3 residues before the CDR3 end; the end is taken from the germline J gene. This chain joins TRBV19 and TRBJ2-2; D possibly corresponds to TRBD2 (7 bases). This CDR3 spans 18 amino acids. Germline values: CDR1 LNHDA, CDR2 SQIVND (reference sequence). Trimming removed 7 bases from V and 0 bases from J, with 21 bases in between. The CDR3 region is CASTIVRGAGSNTGELFF. CDR3 DNA, as far as it was read: TGTGCCAGTACCATAGTACGGGGGGCGGGTTCGAACACCGGGGAG. The full variable domain, its missing parts supplied by reference TRBV19 and TRBJ2-2, is DGGITQSPKYLFRKEGQNVTLSCEQNLNHDAMYWYRQDPGQGLRLIYYSQIVNDFQKGDIAEGYSVSREKKESFPLTVTSAQKNPTAFYLCASTIVRGAGSNTGELFFGEGSRLTVL.